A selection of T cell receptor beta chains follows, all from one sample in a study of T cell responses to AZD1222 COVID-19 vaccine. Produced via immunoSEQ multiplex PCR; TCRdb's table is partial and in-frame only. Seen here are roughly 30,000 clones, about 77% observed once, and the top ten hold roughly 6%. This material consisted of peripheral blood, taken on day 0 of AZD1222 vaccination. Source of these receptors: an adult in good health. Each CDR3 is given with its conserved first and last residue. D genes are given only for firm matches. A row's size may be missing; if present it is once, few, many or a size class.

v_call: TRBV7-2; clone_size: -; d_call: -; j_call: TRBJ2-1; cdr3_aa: CASSSPYNEQFF; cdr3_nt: TGTGCCAGCAGCTCCCCCTACAATGAGCAGTTCTTC
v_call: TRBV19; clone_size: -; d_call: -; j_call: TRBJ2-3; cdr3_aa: CASSISGSTDTQYF; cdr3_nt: TGTGCCAGTAGTATAAGCGGGAGCACAGATACGCAGTATTTT
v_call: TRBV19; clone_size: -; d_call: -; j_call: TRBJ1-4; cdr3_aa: CASSIVRDVNEKLFF; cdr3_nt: TGTGCCAGTAGTATAGTACGGGACGTAAATGAAAAACTGTTTTTT
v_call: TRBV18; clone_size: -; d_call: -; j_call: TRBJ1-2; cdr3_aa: CASSPDGRRDGYTF; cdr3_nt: TGTGCCAGCTCACCGGACGGCCGCCGGGATGGCTACACCTTC
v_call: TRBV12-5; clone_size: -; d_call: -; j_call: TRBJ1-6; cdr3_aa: CASGLSGPSPLHF; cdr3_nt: TGTGCTAGTGGTTTGTCAGGGCCATCACCCCTCCACTTT
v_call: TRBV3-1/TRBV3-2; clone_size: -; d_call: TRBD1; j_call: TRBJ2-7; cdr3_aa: CASSQFGTGGYEQYF; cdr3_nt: TGTGCCAGCAGCCAATTCGGGACAGGGGGCTACGAGCAGTACTTC
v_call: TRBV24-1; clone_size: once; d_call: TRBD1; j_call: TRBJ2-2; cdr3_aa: CATSETGGPRTGELFF; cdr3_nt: TGTGCCACCAGTGAGACAGGGGGCCCAAGAACCGGGGAGCTGTTTTTT
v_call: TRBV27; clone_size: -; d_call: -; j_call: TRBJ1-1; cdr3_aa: CASQDSENTEAFF; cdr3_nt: TGTGCCAGCCAGGACTCGGAAAACACTGAAGCTTTCTTT
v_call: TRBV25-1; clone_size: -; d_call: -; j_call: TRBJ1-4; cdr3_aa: CASSEYNPTNEKLFF; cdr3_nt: TGTGCCAGCAGTGAATATAATCCAACTAATGAAAAACTGTTTTTT
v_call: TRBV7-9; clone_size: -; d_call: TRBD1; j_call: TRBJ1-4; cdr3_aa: CASSLGDRRSREKLFF; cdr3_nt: TGTGCCAGCAGCTTAGGGGACAGGAGAAGTAGGGAAAAACTGTTTTTT
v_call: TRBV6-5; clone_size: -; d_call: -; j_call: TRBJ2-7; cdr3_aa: CASSYSIGGGSEQYF; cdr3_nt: TGTGCCAGCAGTTACTCGATTGGAGGGGGATCCGAGCAGTACTTC
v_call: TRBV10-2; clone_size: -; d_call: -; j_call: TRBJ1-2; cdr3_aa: CASSATGDGYTF; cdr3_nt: TGCGCCAGCAGCGCGACGGGAGACGGCTACACCTTC
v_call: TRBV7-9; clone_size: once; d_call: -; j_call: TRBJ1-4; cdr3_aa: CASSLAGGAGEKLFF; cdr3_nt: TGTGCCAGCAGCTTAGCCGGTGGGGCGGGTGAAAAACTGTTTTTT
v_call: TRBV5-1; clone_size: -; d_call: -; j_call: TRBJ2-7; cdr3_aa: CASSLVVQPYEQYF; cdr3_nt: TGCGCCAGCAGCTTGGTGGTACAGCCCTACGAGCAGTACTTC
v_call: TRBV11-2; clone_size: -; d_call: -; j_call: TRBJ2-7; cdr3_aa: CASSLPSGVSHEQYF; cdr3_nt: TGTGCCAGCAGCCTACCATCGGGGGTGAGCCACGAGCAGTACTTC
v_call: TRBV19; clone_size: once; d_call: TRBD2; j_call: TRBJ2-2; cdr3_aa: CASSIKRGVNTGELFF; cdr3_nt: TGTGCCAGTAGTATCAAGCGGGGGGTTAACACCGGGGAGCTGTTTTTT
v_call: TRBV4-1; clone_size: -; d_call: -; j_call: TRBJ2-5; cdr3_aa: CASTQTTEFQETQYF; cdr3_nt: TGCGCCAGCACACAAACTACCGAGTTCCAAGAGACCCAGTACTTC
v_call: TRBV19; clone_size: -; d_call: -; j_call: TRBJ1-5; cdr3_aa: CASRIGLLVSNQPQHF; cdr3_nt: TGTGCCAGTAGGATAGGACTCCTAGTAAGCAATCAGCCCCAGCATTTT
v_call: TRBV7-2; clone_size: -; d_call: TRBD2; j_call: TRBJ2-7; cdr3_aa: CASSSPPIVAGGRYEQYF; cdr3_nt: TGTGCCAGCAGCTCCCCGCCCATAGTTGCGGGGGGGCGGTACGAGCAGTACTTC
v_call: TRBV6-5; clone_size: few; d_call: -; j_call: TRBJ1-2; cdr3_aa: CASSYQSLGGYTF; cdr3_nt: TGTGCCAGCAGCTACCAATCCCTAGGTGGCTACACCTTC
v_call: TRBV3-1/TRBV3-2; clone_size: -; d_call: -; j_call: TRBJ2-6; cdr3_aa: CASSQDWVGVGSGGANVLTF; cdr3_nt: TGTGCCAGCAGCCAAGATTGGGTCGGTGTAGGGTCTGGGGGGGCCAACGTCCTGACTTTC
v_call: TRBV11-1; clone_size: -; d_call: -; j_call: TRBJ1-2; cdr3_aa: CASSLVSNYGYTF; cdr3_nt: TGTGCCAGCAGCTTGGTCAGCAACTATGGCTACACCTTC
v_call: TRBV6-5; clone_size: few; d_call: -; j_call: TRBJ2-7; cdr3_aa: CASSYKTGPTLNEQYF; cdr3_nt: TGTGCCAGCAGTTACAAGACTGGACCCACCCTAAACGAGCAGTACTTC
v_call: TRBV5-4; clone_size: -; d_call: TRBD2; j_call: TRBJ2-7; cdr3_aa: CASSSSIGAGVNEQYF; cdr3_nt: TGTGCCAGCAGCTCATCCATCGGAGCGGGGGTTAACGAGCAGTACTTC
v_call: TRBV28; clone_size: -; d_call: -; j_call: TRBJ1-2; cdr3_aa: CAIGLEVWGYTF; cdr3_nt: TGTGCCATCGGTCTGGAGGTATGGGGCTACACCTTC
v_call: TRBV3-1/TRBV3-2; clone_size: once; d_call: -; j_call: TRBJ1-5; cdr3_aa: CASSQDYSNQPQHF; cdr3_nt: TGTGCCAGCAGCCAAGATTATAGCAATCAGCCCCAGCATTTT
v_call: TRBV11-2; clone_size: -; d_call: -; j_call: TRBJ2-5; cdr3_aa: CASSLAWTAGETQYF; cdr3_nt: TGTGCCAGCAGCTTAGCCTGGACGGCGGGGGAGACCCAGTACTTC
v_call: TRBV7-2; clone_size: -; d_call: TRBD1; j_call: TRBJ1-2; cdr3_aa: CASSPGQDPRGLYGYTF; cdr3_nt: TGTGCCAGCAGCCCGGGACAGGACCCTAGGGGCCTATATGGCTACACCTTC
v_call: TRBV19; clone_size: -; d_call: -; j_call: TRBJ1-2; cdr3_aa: CASSDRGPWEGYTF; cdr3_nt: TGTGCCAGTAGTGACCGGGGGCCTTGGGAGGGCTACACCTTC
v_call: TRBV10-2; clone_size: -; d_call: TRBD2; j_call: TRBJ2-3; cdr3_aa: CASSPRLAGGPRDTQYF; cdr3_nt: TGCGCCAGCAGCCCTCGACTAGCGGGGGGGCCGCGGGATACGCAGTATTTT
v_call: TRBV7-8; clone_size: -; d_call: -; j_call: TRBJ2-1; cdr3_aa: CASSLVEGSSYNEQFF; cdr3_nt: TGTGCCAGCAGCTTAGTCGAGGGGAGCTCCTACAATGAGCAGTTCTTC
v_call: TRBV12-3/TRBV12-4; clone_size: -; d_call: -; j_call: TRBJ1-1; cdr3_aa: CASRPANTEAFF; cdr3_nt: TGTGCCAGCAGGCCAGCGAACACTGAAGCTTTCTTT
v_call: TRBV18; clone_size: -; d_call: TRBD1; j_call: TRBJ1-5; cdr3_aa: CASSPDRASSSNQPQHF; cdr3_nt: TGTGCCAGCTCACCTGACAGGGCCAGTTCGAGCAATCAGCCCCAGCATTTT
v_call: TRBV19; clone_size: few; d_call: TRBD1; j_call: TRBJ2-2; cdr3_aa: CASRTGGDTGELFF; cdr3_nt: TGTGCCAGTAGGACAGGGGGGGACACCGGGGAGCTGTTTTTT
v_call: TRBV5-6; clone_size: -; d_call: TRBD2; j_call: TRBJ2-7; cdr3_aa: CASSLRILAGGAAEQYF; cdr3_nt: TGTGCCAGCAGCTTGAGGATCCTAGCGGGGGGCGCCGCCGAGCAGTACTTC
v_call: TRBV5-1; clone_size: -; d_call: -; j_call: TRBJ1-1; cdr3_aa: CASSLRGENTEAFF; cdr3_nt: TGCGCCAGCAGCTTAAGGGGCGAGAACACTGAAGCTTTCTTT
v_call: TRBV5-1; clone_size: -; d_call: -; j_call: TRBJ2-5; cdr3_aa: CASSFNAKETQYF; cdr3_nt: TGCGCCAGCAGCTTTAACGCAAAAGAGACCCAGTACTTC
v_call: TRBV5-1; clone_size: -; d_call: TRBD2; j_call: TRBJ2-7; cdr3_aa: CASSLSGGLYF; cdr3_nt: TGCGCCAGCAGCTTGAGCGGGGGTTTGTACTTC
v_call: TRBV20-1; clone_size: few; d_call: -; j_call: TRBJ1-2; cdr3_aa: CSAISNYGYTF; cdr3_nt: TGCAGTGCGATCAGTAACTATGGCTACACCTTC
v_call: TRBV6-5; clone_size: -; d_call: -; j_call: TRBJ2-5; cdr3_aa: CASRTPPRETQYF; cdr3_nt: TGTGCCAGCAGAACCCCCCCGAGAGAGACCCAGTACTTC
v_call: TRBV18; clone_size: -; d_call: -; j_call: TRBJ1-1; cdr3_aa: CASSSIAEGNEAFF; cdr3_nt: TGTGCCAGCTCATCAATAGCCGAAGGAAATGAAGCTTTCTTT
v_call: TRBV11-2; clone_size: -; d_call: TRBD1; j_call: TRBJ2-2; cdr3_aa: CASSWTGGGELFF; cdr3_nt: TGTGCCAGCAGCTGGACAGGCGGCGGGGAGCTGTTTTTT
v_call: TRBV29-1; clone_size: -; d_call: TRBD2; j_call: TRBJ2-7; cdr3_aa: CSVEGLAGGDYEQYF; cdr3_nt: TGCAGCGTTGAAGGACTAGCGGGGGGAGACTACGAGCAGTACTTC
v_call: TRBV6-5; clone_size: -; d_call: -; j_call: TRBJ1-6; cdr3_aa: CASRQLDSPLHF; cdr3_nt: TGTGCCAGCAGGCAACTGGACTCACCCCTCCACTTT
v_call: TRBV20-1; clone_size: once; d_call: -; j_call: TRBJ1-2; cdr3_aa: CSASQPRGYTF; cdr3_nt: TGCAGTGCTAGCCAGCCTCGCGGCTACACCTTC
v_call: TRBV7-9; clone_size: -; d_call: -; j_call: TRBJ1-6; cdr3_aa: CASSFGRENSPLHF; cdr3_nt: TGTGCCAGCAGCTTCGGACGGGAAAATTCACCCCTCCACTTT
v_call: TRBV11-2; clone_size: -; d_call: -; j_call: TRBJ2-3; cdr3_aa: CASSAQGPDTQYF; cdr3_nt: TGTGCCAGCAGCGCACAGGGCCCAGATACGCAGTATTTT
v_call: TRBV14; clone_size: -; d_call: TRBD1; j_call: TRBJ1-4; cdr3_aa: CASSQRQGWNEKLFF; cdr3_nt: TGTGCCAGCAGCCAAAGACAGGGTTGGAATGAAAAACTGTTTTTT
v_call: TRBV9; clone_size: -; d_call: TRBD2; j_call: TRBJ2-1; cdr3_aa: CASSEYLSGSDEQFF; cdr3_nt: TGTGCCAGCAGCGAATACCTCAGCGGGAGTGATGAGCAGTTCTTC
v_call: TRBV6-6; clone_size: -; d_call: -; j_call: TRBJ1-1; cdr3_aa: CASSTPWGSGTEAFF; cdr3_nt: TGTGCCAGCAGTACCCCTTGGGGGTCGGGCACTGAAGCTTTCTTT
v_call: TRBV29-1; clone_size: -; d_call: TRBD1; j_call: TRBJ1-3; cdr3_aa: CSVWDRASGNTIYF; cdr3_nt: TGCAGCGTTTGGGACAGGGCATCTGGAAACACCATATATTTT
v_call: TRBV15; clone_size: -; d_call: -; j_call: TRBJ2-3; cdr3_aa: CATSSVPAEPTDTQYF; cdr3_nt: TGTGCCACCAGCAGTGTCCCAGCGGAACCCACAGATACGCAGTATTTT
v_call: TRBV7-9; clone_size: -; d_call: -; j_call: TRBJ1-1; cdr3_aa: CASSSLHRESEAFF; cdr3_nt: TGTGCCAGCAGCTCCTTACACCGGGAGTCTGAAGCTTTCTTT
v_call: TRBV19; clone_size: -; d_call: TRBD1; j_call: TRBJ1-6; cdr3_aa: CASSTRGQGASPLHF; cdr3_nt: TGTGCCAGTAGTACCAGGGGACAGGGGGCTTCACCCCTCCACTTT
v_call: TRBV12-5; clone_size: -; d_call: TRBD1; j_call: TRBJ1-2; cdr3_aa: CANQGGNGYTF; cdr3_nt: TGTGCCAATCAGGGGGGGAATGGCTACACCTTC